The 19 T cell receptor beta chains reported below all come from one sample, sequenced in a study of cytomegalovirus exposure and HLA in healthy donors. PCR used 60 Vbeta primers and 13 Jbeta primers. This table comes from immunoSEQ multiplex PCR, and its TCRdb copy is limited to in-frame clones, with some not included. The data contain around 190,000 clones, more than 70% of them singletons. Sequenced: PBMCs. These receptors were taken from a man in his forties in good health and CMV-seropositive.

J is TRBJ1-2 and V is TRBV7-2; 7 bases map to TRBD1. The CDR3 is made up of 14 amino acids. V trimming: 3 bases; J trimming: 2 bases; junction bases outside the gene matches: 3. CDR1 and CDR2 from the germline V gene are SGHTA and FQGNSA. The CDR3: CASSFETGNYGYTF. CDR3 nucleotides: TGTGCCAGCAGCTTCGAGACAGGGAACTATGGCTACACCTTC. Full variable domain (rest looked up from reference TRBV7-2 and TRBJ1-2): GAGVSQSPSNKVTEKGKDVELRCDPISGHTALYWYRQSLGQGLEFLIYFQGNSAPDKSGLPSDRFSAERTGGSVSTLTIQRTQQEDSAVYLCASSFETGNYGYTFGSGTRLTVV.

On this clone itself: The junction and the germline gene differ at one end; a read error may be behind it. The V and J genes are TRBV6-5 and TRBJ2-7; 12 bases are a match to TRBD2. Germline V gives CDR1 MNHEY, CDR2 SVGAGI. The CDR3 is 16 amino acids. The CDR3 loop reads CASSYLMTSGRGEQYF. CDR3 in DNA: TGTGCCAGCAGCTACTTGATGACTAGCGGGAGAGGCGAGCAGTACTTC.

The genes are TRBV5-6 and TRBJ2-5; TRBD2 might be the D (6 bases). Between the trimmed V and J ends, which lost 4 bases and 5 bases, there was a span of 12 bases. This CDR3 spans 13 amino acids. In germline, CDR1 is SGHDT, CDR2 YYEEEE. CDR3 DNA sequence: TGTGCCAGCAGCCCTAGCGTGTGGGAGACCCAGTACTTC. It yields the protein CASSPSVWETQYF.

In this sample, this clone turned up a few times. This chain links TRBV28 with TRBJ1-3; no definite D call. V lost 2 bases and J lost 8, with 10 bases in between. CDR3 length: 13 amino acids. CDR1 MDHEN and CDR2 SYDVKM come from the germline V gene. The CDR3 DNA is TGTGCCAGCAGTTTAGGAATGGCGGACACCATATATTTT. Translating it yields CASSLGMADTIYF.

The chain links TRBV5-4 to TRBJ2-1; 7 positions match TRBD2. CDR1 and CDR2 from the germline V gene are SGHNT and YYREEE (reference sequence). CDR3 length equals 14 residues. V lost 3 bases and J lost 8; bases outside the gene matches: 8. CDR3 protein: CASSSRVGGDEQFF. DNA for the CDR3: TGTGCCAGCAGCTCCCGGGTGGGGGGGGATGAGCAGTTCTTC.

This clone appeared a single time. CDR3 loop: CASSSRTSGTSYEQYF. In DNA form, the CDR3 reads TGTGCCAGCAGCTCCAGGACTAGCGGGACCTCCTACGAGCAGTACTTC. V and J are TRBV21-1 and TRBJ2-7; the table's D gene call, TRBD2, was not cross checked with the DNA. TRBV21-1 is designated a pseudogene. The CDR3 contains 16 residues.

This clone was observed once. The CDR3 spells CASSVGGFRAEQFF. For the CDR3, the DNA is TGTGCCAGCAGCGTTGGAGGATTCCGGGCTGAGCAGTTCTTC. This rearrangement joins TRBV27 to TRBJ2-1, with D possibly matching TRBD2 (5 bases). This CDR3 comprises 14 residues. Germline CDR1 MNHEY, CDR2 SMNVEV (reference sequence). Trimming left V 6 bases short and J 9 bases short, with 18 bases between.

J is TRBJ1-2 and V is TRBV30; D might be TRBD1 (5 bases). Trimming removed 2 bases at V and 0 bases at J, with 19 bases between. The CDR3 length is 17 residues. CDR1 and CDR2 (germline): GTSNPN, SVGIG (reference sequence). CDR3 nucleotide sequence: TGTGCCTGGAGTTTCGACAGAAACAGCCTCACTAACTATGGCTACACCTTC. It is translated as CAWSFDRNSLTNYGYTF.

The chain combines TRBV28 with TRBJ1-5; D remains ambiguous. CDR3 size: 15 residues. Trimming removed 3 bases at V and 0 bases at J, with 9 bases between. Germline lookup yields CDR1 MDHEN and CDR2 SYDVKM. The CDR3 nucleotides are TGTGCCAGCAGTTTGGGCAGAGATAGCAATCAGCCCCAGCATTTT. The encoded protein is CASSLGRDSNQPQHF.

The rearrangement joins TRBV6-5 to TRBJ2-5; D ambiguous. V was clipped by 7 bases and J by 5 bases, with 8 bases between them. This CDR3 has 11 residues. Germline V gene lookup returns CDR1 MNHEY and CDR2 SVGAGI. CDR3 sequence: CASKNWETQYF. CDR3 sequence (DNA): TGTGCCAGCAAAAACTGGGAGACCCAGTACTTC.

The rearrangement links TRBV5-1 to TRBJ2-7; perhaps TRBD1 as D (6 bases). V was clipped by 0 bases and J by 6 bases, with 19 bases between them. This CDR3 is 16 amino acids long. From germline, CDR1 is SGHRS and CDR2 YFSETQ. The CDR3 DNA reads TGCGCCAGCAGCTTGGGGGCTACAGGGAAGATGGGCGAGCAGTACTTC. This translates into CASSLGATGKMGEQYF.

The gene calls are TRBV2 and TRBJ1-2, with D hard to call. Germline CDR1 SNHLY, CDR2 FYNNEI. The CDR3 is 14 amino acids. V was trimmed by 4 bases and J by 4 bases, leaving 13 bases between them. As DNA, the CDR3 is TGTGCCAGCAGTGTAATCGGGTTCGCCTATGGCTACACCTTC. This codes for CASSVIGFAYGYTF.

For this clone: The junction and the germline gene differ at one end; a read error may be behind it. This sequence joins TRBV2 and TRBJ2-6, with D tentatively TRBD1 (6 bases). Per the germline V gene, CDR1 is SNHLY and CDR2 is FYNNEI. This CDR3 is 16 amino acids long. The CDR3 sequence is CASSSTGFSGANGLTF. Here the CDR3 DNA reads TGTGCCAGCAGTTCGACAGGCTTCTCTGGGGCCAACGGCCTGACTTTC.

The chain has TRBV5-1 and TRBJ2-1; TRBD1 matches at 9 bases. V lost 3 bases and J lost 3; bases outside the gene matches: 4. The V gene's germline CDR1 is SGHRS and CDR2 YFSETQ. The CDR3 loop spans 15 amino acids. CDR3 loop: CASSSGQGVYNEQFF. The CDR3, as DNA: TGCGCCAGCAGCTCGGGACAGGGAGTCTACAATGAGCAGTTCTTC.

The J gene is TRBJ2-7, the V gene TRBV7-2; TRBD2 is a possible D gene (5 bases). The V gene lost 3 bases and the J gene lost 6 bases, with 12 bases spanning the gap. Per the germline V gene, CDR1 is SGHTA and CDR2 is FQGNSA. This CDR3 is 13 amino acids long. CDR3 sequence reads: CASSLILELEQYF. The CDR3 nucleotides read TGTGCCAGCAGCTTGATACTAGAACTCGAGCAGTACTTC.

This rearrangement joins TRBV7-9 to TRBJ2-1; 8 bases line up with TRBD2. Germline assignment: CDR1 SEHNR and CDR2 FQNEAQ (reference sequence). CDR3 length: 11 amino acids. The CDR3 sequence: CREGVYNEQFF. The CDR3 region has the DNA TGTCGGGAGGGTGTCTACAATGAGCAGTTCTTC.

V and J are TRBV7-2 and TRBJ1-1; TRBD1 matches at 7 bases. This CDR3 is 13 amino acids long. Trimming took 4 bases from V and 4 from J; bases not matched to a gene: 3. CDR1 is SGHTA, CDR2 FQGNSA, per germline. The CDR3 sequence is CASSSTGVTEAFF. The CDR3 bases are TGTGCCAGCAGCTCTACAGGGGTCACTGAAGCTTTCTTT.

J is TRBJ1-2 and V is TRBV27; maybe TRBD1 (6 bases). The CDR3 is 13 amino acids. The germline CDR1 and CDR2 sequences are MNHEY and SMNVEV (reference sequence). V was cut by 5 bases and J by 4 bases, with 11 bases left in between. The CDR3 DNA reads as TGTGCCAGCAGTGTACAGGGTAGCTATGGCTACACCTTC. It yields the protein CASSVQGSYGYTF.

The chain recombines TRBV5-6 with TRBJ2-7; 9 bases are a match to TRBD2. In germline, CDR1 is SGHDT, CDR2 YYEEEE. This CDR3 comprises 16 residues. With V trimmed by 6 bases and J by 5 bases, 15 bases remained unmatched. The DNA for the CDR3 is TGTGCCAGCACCATCCTCTCGGCGGGAGGGCTGAACGAGCAGTACTTC. Its translation: CASTILSAGGLNEQYF.